This TCR beta chain was captured in a study of blood T cell repertoires in COVID-19. Either two negative PCRs, clearance, or symptom resolution qualified Cohort 3 donors as recovered. Profiling relied on immunoSEQ multiplex PCR, and the TCRdb table lists in-frame clones only, not all of them. The profile covers 150,000 or so clones, with approximately 81% appearing a single time and about a sixth taken by the ten largest. CDR1 KGHSH and CDR2 LQKENI come from the germline V gene. This CDR3 spans 15 amino acids. V was clipped by 6 bases and J by 3 bases, with 14 bases between them. Material for sequencing was PBMCs or T cells enriched from blood (not recorded which). The clonotype was recovered from a man in his sixties who had recovered from COVID-19. The chain has TRBV18 and TRBJ2-2, with a tentative D call TRBD2 (7 bases). CDR3 sequence reads: CASSAGGADTGELFF. The DNA of the CDR3 is TGTGCCAGCTCGGCTGGGGGGGCCGACACCGGGGAGCTGTTTTTT.